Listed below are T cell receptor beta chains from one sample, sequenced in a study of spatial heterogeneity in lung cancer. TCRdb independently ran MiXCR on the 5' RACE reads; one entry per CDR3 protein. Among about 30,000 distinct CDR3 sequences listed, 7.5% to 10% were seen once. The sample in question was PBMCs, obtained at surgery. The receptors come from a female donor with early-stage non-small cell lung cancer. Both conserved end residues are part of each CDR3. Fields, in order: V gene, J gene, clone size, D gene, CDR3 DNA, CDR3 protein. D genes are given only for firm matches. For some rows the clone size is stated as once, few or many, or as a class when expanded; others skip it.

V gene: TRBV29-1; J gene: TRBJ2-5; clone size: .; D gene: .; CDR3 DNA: TGCAGCGCCGACCAGGGACGAAAAGAGACCCAGTACTTC; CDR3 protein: CSADQGRKETQYF
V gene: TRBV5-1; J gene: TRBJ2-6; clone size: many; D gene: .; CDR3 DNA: TGCGCCAGCAGACCCGGACTATCTGGGGCCAACGTCCTGACTTTC; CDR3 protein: CASRPGLSGANVLTF
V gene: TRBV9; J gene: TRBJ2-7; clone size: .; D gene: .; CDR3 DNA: TGTGCCAGCAGCGTAACTGGGTTAGCCTACGAGCAGTACTTC; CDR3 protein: CASSVTGLAYEQYF
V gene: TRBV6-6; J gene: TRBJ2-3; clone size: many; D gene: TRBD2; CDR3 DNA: TGTGCCAGTGAGCGGGAGGCATCTACGCAGTATTTT; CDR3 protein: CASEREASTQYF
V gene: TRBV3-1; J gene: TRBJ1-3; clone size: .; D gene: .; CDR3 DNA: TGTGCCAGCAGCCAGGAAAGGGTCGGTGGAAACACCATATATTTT; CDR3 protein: CASSQERVGGNTIYF
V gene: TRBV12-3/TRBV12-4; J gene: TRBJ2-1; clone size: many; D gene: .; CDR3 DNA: TGTGCCACTAATAGAAGAGGGGGCAATGAGCAGTTCTTC; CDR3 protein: CATNRRGGNEQFF
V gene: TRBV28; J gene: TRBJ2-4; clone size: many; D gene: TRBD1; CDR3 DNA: TGTGCCAGCAGTTCCGCCGGGACAGGGGGCAGAAACATTCAGTACTTC; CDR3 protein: CASSSAGTGGRNIQYF
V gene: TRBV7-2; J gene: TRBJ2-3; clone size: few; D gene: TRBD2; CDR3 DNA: TGTGCCAGCAGTCTAGCGGGAGGCACAGATACGCAGTATTTT; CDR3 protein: CASSLAGGTDTQYF
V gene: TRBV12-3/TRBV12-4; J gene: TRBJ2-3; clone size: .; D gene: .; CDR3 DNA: TGTGCCAGCAGTTTAGCGCCAGGGACTAGCACAGATACGCAGTATTTT; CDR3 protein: CASSLAPGTSTDTQYF
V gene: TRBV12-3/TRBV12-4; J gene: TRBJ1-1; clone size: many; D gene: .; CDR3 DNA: TGTGCCAGCAGTACCGAAGGGGGGTTTAGGACTGAAGCTTTCTTT; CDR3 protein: CASSTEGGFRTEAFF
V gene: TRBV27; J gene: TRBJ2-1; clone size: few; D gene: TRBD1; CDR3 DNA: TGTGCCAGCAGTCCGGACAGGGGGCCAAGTAATGAGCAGTTCTTC; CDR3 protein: CASSPDRGPSNEQFF
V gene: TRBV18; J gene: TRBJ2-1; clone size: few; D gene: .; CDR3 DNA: TGTGCCAGCTCCCCCGGCCGAAACTACAATGAGCAGTTCTTC; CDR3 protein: CASSPGRNYNEQFF
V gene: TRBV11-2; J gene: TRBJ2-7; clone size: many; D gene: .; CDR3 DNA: TGTGCCAGCAGCGCGGGGAATTACGAGCAGTACTTC; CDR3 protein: CASSAGNYEQYF
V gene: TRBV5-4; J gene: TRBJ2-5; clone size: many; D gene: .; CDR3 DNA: TGTGCCAGCAGCTTCTACAGTCAAGAGACCCAGTACTTC; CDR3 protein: CASSFYSQETQYF
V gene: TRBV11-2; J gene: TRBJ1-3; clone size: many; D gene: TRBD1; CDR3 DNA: TGTGCCAGCAGCACCGCCAACCTCAGGGGGAAAGAAAACACCATATATTTT; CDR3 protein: CASSTANLRGKENTIYF
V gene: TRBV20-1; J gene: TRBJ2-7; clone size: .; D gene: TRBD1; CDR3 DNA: TGCAGTGCTCTAAAGGGACAGGGAGCCTACGAGCAGTACTTC; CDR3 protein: CSALKGQGAYEQYF
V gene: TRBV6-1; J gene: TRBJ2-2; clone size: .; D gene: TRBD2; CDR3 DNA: TGTGCCAGCAGAAAACTAGCGGGAGTCGGAGACGGGGAGCTGTTTTTT; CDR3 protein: CASRKLAGVGDGELFF
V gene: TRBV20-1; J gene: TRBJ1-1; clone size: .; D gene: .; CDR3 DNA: TGCAGTGCTAGCCCCCCTCGGGTGTTGAACACTGAAGCTTTCTTT; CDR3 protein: CSASPPRVLNTEAFF
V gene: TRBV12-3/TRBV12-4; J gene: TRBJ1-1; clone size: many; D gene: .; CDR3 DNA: TGTGCCAGCAGTTTGGGCACTGAAGCTTTCTTT; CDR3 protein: CASSLGTEAFF
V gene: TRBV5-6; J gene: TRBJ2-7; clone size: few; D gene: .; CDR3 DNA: TGTGCCAGCAGCTGGCGGACTCCACCACCTTCGGGCGAGCAGTACTTC; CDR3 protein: CASSWRTPPPSGEQYF
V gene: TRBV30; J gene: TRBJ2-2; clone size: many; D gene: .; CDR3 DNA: TGTGCCTGGAGTGTATCCCATCCCGGGGAGCTGTTTTTT; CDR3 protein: CAWSVSHPGELFF
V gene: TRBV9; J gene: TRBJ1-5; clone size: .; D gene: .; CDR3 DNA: TGTGCCAGCTCCCCGGGGGCGAGCAATCAGCCCCAGCATTTT; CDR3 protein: CASSPGASNQPQHF
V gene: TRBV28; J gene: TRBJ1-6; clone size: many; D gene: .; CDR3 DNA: TGTGCCACCAAGACCTTACAGTCACCCCTCCACTTT; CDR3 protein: CATKTLQSPLHF